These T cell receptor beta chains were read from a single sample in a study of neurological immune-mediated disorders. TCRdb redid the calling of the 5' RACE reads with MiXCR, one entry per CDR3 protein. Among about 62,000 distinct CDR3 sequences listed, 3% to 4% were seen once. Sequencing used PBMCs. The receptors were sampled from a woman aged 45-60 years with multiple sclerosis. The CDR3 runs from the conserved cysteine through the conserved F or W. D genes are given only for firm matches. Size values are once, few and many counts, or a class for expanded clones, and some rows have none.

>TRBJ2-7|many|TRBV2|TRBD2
TGTGCCAGCGGAACTCCGGGACTAGCGGGAGTAGGGAAAGGCGAGCAGTACTTC
CASGTPGLAGVGKGEQYF
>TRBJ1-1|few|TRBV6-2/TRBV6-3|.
TGTGCCAGCAGTTACGGGCAGGGCCGCCGGACTGAAGCTTTCTTT
CASSYGQGRRTEAFF
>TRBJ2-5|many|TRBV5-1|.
TGCGCCAGCAGCTCTGGGCCAAATCAAGAGACCCAGTACTTC
CASSSGPNQETQYF
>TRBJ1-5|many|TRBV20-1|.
TGCAGTGCAAGGAGGATAAGCAATCAGCCCCAGCATTTT
CSARRISNQPQHF
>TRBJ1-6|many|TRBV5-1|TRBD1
TGCGCCAGCAGCTTCGGACAGGGCAATTCACCCCTCCACTTT
CASSFGQGNSPLHF
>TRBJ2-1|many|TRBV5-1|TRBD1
TGCGCCAGCAGCAGGAGACAGGGGTCCGACGATGAGCAGTTCTTC
CASSRRQGSDDEQFF
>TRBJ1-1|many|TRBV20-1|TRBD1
TGCAGTGCACAGACAGGGAGGGTAGGTGACACTGAAGCTTTCTTT
CSAQTGRVGDTEAFF
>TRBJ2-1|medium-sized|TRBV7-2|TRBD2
TGTGCCAGCAGCTTACTAGCGGGCAATGAGCAGTTCTTC
CASSLLAGNEQFF
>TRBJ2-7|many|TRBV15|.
TGTGCCACCAGCACCCGGCAGGGCGAGCAGTACTTC
CATSTRQGEQYF
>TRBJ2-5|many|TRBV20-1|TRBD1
TGCAGTGCTAGATTCCCGGGACAGCAAGAGACCCAGTACTTC
CSARFPGQQETQYF
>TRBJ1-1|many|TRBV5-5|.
TGTGCCAGCAGCTTCGGGGTGGCGGACACTGAAGCTTTCTTT
CASSFGVADTEAFF
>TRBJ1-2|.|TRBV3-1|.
TGTGCCAGCAGCCAAGCTAAAGGTTCGGGAGGCTACACCTTC
CASSQAKGSGGYTF
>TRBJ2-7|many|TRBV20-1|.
TGCAGTGCTAGTCACGATTCAAACTACGAGCAGTACTTC
CSASHDSNYEQYF
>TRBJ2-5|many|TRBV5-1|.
TGCGCCAGCAGCTTGGACAGGGTACAAGAGACCCAGTACTTC
CASSLDRVQETQYF
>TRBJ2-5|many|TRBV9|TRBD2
TGTGCCAGCAGCGTAGCGGCGGGAGCTAAGGAGACCCAGTACTTC
CASSVAAGAKETQYF
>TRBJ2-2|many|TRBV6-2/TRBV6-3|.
TGTGCCAGCAGTTACCACGATTACACCGGGGAGCTGTTTTTT
CASSYHDYTGELFF
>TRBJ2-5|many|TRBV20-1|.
TGCAGTGCTAGAAAGGAGCTTAGGGAGACCCAGTACTTC
CSARKELRETQYF
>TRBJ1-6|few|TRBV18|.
TGTGCCAGCTCACCGCAGGGGTGGTCACCCCTCCACTTT
CASSPQGWSPLHF
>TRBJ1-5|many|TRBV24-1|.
TGTGCCACCAGTGTAACGAGGGATGGCATTCAGCATTTT
CATSVTRDGIQHF
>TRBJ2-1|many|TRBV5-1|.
TGCGCCAGCAGCTTGGTTGCTGGCTCCTACAATGAGCAGTTCTTC
CASSLVAGSYNEQFF
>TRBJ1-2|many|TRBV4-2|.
TGTGCCAGCAGCCAAGACATCCGGGACCGAGGTTATGGCTACACCTTC
CASSQDIRDRGYGYTF
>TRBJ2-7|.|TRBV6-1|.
TGTGCCAGCAGTGAAGAGGTAGTTTGGGGGAGCTCCTACGAGCAGTACTTC
CASSEEVVWGSSYEQYF